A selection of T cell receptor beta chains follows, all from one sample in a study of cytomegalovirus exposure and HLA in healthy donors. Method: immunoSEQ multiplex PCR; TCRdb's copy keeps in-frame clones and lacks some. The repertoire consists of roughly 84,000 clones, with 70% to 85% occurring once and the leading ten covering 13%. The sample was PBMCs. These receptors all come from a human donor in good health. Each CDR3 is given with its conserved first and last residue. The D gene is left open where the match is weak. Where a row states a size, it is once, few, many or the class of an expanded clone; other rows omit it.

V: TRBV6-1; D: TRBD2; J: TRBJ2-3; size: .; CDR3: CASSRLAGITDTQYF; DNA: TGTGCCAGCAGTCGACTAGCGGGGATAACAGATACGCAGTATTTT
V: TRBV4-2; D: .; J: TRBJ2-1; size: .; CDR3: CASSQDFSGFGSEQFF; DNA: TGTGCCAGCAGCCAAGATTTTTCGGGGTTTGGCAGCGAGCAGTTCTTC
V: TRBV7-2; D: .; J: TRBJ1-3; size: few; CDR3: CASSPRKSGNTIYF; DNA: TGTGCCAGCAGCCCCAGGAAATCTGGAAACACCATATATTTT
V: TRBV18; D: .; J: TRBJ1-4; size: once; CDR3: CASSWSVNEKLFF; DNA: TGTGCCAGCTCGTGGTCAGTAAATGAAAAACTGTTTTTT
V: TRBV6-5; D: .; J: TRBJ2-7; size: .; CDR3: CASSYSTGYEQYF; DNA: TGTGCCAGCAGTTACTCTACAGGGTACGAGCAGTACTTC
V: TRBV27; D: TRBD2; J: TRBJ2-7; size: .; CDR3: CASSFLAGETYEQYF; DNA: TGTGCCAGCAGTTTTCTCGCGGGGGAGACATACGAGCAGTACTTC
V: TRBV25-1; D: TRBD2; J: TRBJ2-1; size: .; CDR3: CASSEWGGRDEQFF; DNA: TGTGCCAGCAGTGAATGGGGGGGAAGGGATGAGCAGTTCTTC
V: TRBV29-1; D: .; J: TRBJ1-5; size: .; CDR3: CSVSGVGTGNNQPQHF; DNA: TGCAGCGTCTCCGGGGTCGGCACCGGGAACAATCAGCCCCAGCATTTT
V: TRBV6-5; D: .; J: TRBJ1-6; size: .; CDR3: CASRRDRPGNSPLHF; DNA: TGTGCCAGCAGACGCGACAGGCCTGGGAATTCACCCCTCCACTTT
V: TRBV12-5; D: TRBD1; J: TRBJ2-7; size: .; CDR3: CASGLVGEGGRMAYEQYF; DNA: TGTGCTAGTGGTTTGGTAGGGGAAGGGGGCAGGATGGCCTACGAGCAGTACTTC
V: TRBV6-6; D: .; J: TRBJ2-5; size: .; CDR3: CASSYLRQQETQYF; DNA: TGTGCCAGCAGTTACTTGCGACAGCAAGAGACCCAGTACTTC
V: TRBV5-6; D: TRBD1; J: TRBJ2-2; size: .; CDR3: CASNQGASITGELFF; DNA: TGTGCCAGCAACCAGGGGGCCTCGATCACCGGGGAGCTGTTTTTT
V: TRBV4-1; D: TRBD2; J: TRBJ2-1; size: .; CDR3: CASSQDWTGGYNEQFF; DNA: TGCGCCAGCAGCCAAGATTGGACGGGGGGTTACAATGAGCAGTTCTTC
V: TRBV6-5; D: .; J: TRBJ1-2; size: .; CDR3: CASREQGLDGYTF; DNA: TGTGCCTCCAGAGAGCAGGGCTTGGATGGCTACACCTTC
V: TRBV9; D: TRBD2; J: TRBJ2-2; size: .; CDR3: CASSVPREGSNTGELFF; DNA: TGTGCCAGCAGCGTACCAAGGGAGGGCTCGAACACCGGGGAGCTGTTTTTT
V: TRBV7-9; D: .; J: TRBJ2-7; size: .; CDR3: CASSQDYEQYF; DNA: TGTGCCAGCAGCCAGGACTACGAGCAGTACTTC
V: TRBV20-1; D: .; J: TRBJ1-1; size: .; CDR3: CSSTSLEAFF; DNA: TGCAGTTCCACCAGTCTTGAAGCTTTCTTT
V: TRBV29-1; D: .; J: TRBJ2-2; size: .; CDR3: CSVPDFKNTGELFF; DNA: TGCAGCGTCCCTGACTTCAAGAACACCGGGGAGCTGTTTTTT